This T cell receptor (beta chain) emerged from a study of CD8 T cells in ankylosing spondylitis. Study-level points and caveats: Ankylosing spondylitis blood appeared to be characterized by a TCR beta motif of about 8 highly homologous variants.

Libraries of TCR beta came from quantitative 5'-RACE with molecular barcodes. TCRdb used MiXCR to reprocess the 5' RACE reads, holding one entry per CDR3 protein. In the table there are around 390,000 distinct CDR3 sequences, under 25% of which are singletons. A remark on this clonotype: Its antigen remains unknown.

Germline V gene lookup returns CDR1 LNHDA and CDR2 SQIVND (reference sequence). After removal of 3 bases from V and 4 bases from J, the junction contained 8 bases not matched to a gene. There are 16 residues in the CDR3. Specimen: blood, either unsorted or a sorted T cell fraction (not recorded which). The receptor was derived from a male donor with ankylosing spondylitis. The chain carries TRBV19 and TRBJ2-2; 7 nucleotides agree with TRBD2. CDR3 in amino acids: CASSMRAGSSTGELFF. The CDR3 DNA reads TGTGCCAGTAGTATGAGAGCGGGATCGAGCACCGGGGAGCTGTTTTTT.